The 20 T cell receptor beta chains below all came from one sample that was sequenced in a study of blood T cells in healthy people across ages. With a J-beta primer mix and a sample-barcoded 5' primer, a second PCR ran about 7 to 11 cycles. TCRdb recomputed calls from the 5' RACE reads with MiXCR, one row per CDR3 protein. Of 1.5 million to 2 million distinct CDR3 sequences detected, roughly a third appear once; the ten largest clones hold approximately 10%. The material sequenced was blood. Every receptor here comes from a woman under 40 in good health.

J is TRBJ2-1 and V is TRBV15; perhaps TRBD2 as D (6 bases). Looked up from germline, CDR1 is LNHNV and CDR2 is YYDKDF (reference sequence). V lost 0 bases and J lost 6, with 15 bases in between. The CDR3 is 16 residues long. CDR3 loop: CATSRDRVLAFNEQFF. In nucleotides, the CDR3 is TGTGCCACCAGCAGAGATAGGGTGCTAGCGTTCAATGAGCAGTTCTTC.

V usage is TRBV10-3 and J usage is TRBJ2-5; 7 bases line up with TRBD2. The length of the CDR3 is 16 residues. The V gene end was trimmed by 4 bases and the J gene end by 1 base; junction bases not matched to a gene: 9. Germline assignment: CDR1 ENHRY and CDR2 SYGVKD. CDR3 residues: CAISGTEGGIQETQYF. The CDR3 bases are TGTGCCATCAGTGGCACCGAGGGAGGGATCCAAGAGACCCAGTACTTC.

The chain recombines TRBV9 with TRBJ2-1; D may be TRBD2 (6 bases). V was trimmed by 3 bases and J by 8 bases, leaving 27 bases between them. Germline V gene sequence: CDR1 SGDLS, CDR2 YYNGEE. The CDR3 covers 18 residues. The CDR3 protein is CASSEGSGTTGGADEQFF. CDR3 sequence (DNA): TGTGCCAGCAGCGAGGGGTCCGGGACCACCGGCGGGGCCGATGAGCAGTTCTTC.

Regarding this clonotype: One end of the junction varies from germline; a read error may be responsible. The chain recombines TRBV27 with TRBJ2-7, with 11 bases fitting TRBD1. Germline lookup yields CDR1 MNHEY and CDR2 SMNVEV (reference sequence). This CDR3 region has 17 residues. The CDR3 protein is CASSFRDRGSSSHEQYF. In nucleotides, the CDR3 is TGTGCCAGCAGTTTCCGGGACAGGGGGTCGAGCTCCCACGAGCAGTACTTC.

About this clonotype itself: This CDR3 fails to terminate in the conserved phenylalanine or tryptophan, so it likely reflects a read error. V gene TRBV5-5 combines with J gene TRBJ2-1; the D call may be TRBD1 or TRBD2 (5 bases each). The germline V and J ends were trimmed by 2 bases and 7 bases, with 10 bases remaining between them. The germline V gene has CDR1 SGHKS and CDR2 YYEKEE (reference sequence). The CDR3 covers 13 residues. For the CDR3, the DNA is TGTGCCAGCAGCTTCCGGGACGAGAATGAGCAGTTCTGC. Translated, it gives CASSFRDENEQFC.

On this clonotype: At one of its ends the junction is not consistent with the germline gene, which may arise from a read error. The chain combines TRBV7-8 with TRBJ2-3; 15 bases match TRBD2. Germline V gene data show CDR1 as SGHVS and CDR2 as FQNEAQ. The CDR3 is 17 amino acids. CDR3 in DNA: TGTGCCAGCAGCCTCGGGACTAGCGGGGGGCTCACAGATACCCAGTATTTT. Residues: CASSLGTSGGLTDTQYF.

This clonotype was observed a few times. The chain joins TRBV28 to TRBJ1-5; 7 bases match TRBD1. The CDR3 length is 15 residues. CDR1 and CDR2 from the germline V gene are MDHEN and SYDVKM. The V and J ends lost 5 bases and 1 base, in that order; junction bases with no gene match: 5. The chain's CDR3 is CASSAKGQSNQPQHF. CDR3 nucleotide sequence: TGTGCCAGCAGTGCCAAGGGACAGAGCAATCAGCCCCAGCATTTT. Complete variable domain (other parts from reference TRBV28 and TRBJ1-5): DVKVTQSSRYLVKRTGEKVFLECVQDMDHENMFWYRQDPGLGLRLIYFSYDVKMKEKGDIPEGYSVSREKKERFSLILESASTNQTSMYLCASSAKGQSNQPQHFGDGTRLSIL.

This sequence joins TRBV7-6 and TRBJ1-5; D is possibly TRBD1 (6 bases). Germline assignment: CDR1 SGHVS and CDR2 FNYEAQ. V lost 4 bases and J lost 0, with 10 bases in between. This CDR3 is 15 amino acids long. CDR3 sequence reads: CASSSGQFSNQPQHF. CDR3 nucleotides: TGTGCCAGCAGCTCTGGACAGTTTAGCAATCAGCCCCAGCATTTT.

There are a few counts of this clonotype. The rearrangement links TRBV30 to TRBJ1-1, with D hard to call. The V and J ends lost 4 bases and 0 bases respectively, with 12 bases between them. Germline lookup yields CDR1 GTSNPN and CDR2 SVGIG (reference sequence). CDR3 size: 14 residues. The CDR3 spells CAWIPLNLNTEAFF. For the CDR3, the DNA is TGTGCCTGGATCCCCCTCAATCTGAACACTGAAGCTTTCTTT. Together with reference TRBV30 and TRBJ1-1, the CDR3 gives the full variable domain: SQTIHQWPATLVQPVGSPLSLECTVEGTSNPNLYWYRQAAGRGLQLLFYSVGIGQISSEVPQNLSASRPQDRQFILSSKKLLLSDSGFYLCAWIPLNLNTEAFFGQGTRLTVV.

This clonotype was observed a handful of times. The chain combines TRBV14 with TRBJ2-1; 8 bases fit TRBD2. This CDR3 is 14 amino acids long. The germline V gene has CDR1 SGHDN and CDR2 FVKESK. The V gene end was trimmed by 7 bases and the J gene end by 4 bases; junction bases not matched to a gene: 6. CDR3 nucleotide sequence: TGTGCCAGCACCGTTAGCGGGACTTACAATGAGCAGTTCTTC. This sequence encodes CASTVSGTYNEQFF. Filled out from reference TRBV14 and TRBJ2-1, the complete variable domain reads EAGVTQFPSHSVIEKGQTVTLRCDPISGHDNLYWYRRVMGKEIKFLLHFVKESKQDESGMPNNRFLAERTGGTYSTLKVQPAELEDSGVYFCASTVSGTYNEQFFGPGTRLTVL.

This clonotype has at least ten counts. The chain combines TRBV7-3 with TRBJ2-1; the match to TRBD2 covers 7 bases. This CDR3 contains 15 residues. The germline V gene has CDR1 SGHTA and CDR2 FQGTGA. Losses at the gene ends were 1 base for V and 3 bases for J; bases not matched to a gene: 3. The CDR3: CASSLMAGDYNEQFF. DNA for the CDR3: TGTGCCAGCAGCTTAATGGCGGGAGACTACAATGAGCAGTTCTTC.

The chain recombines TRBV7-2 with TRBJ2-7; D remains ambiguous. The CDR3 covers 14 residues. Per the germline V gene, CDR1 is SGHTA and CDR2 is FQGNSA. The ends were cut back, 2 bases at V and 5 bases at J, with 13 bases in the middle. The CDR3 protein is CTSSLFGSYNEQYF. For the CDR3, the DNA is TGTACCAGCAGCTTATTTGGTAGCTATAACGAGCAGTACTTC.

V is TRBV20-1 and J is TRBJ1-5, with 8 nucleotides matching TRBD1. This CDR3 region has 14 residues. J was trimmed by 4 bases and V by 5 bases; bases with no gene match: 7. Germline V gene lookup returns CDR1 DFQATT and CDR2 SNEGSKA (reference sequence). In nucleotides, the CDR3 is TGCAGTGCTCCCGGGACAGGCTTAAATCAGCCCCAGCATTTT. It is translated as CSAPGTGLNQPQHF.

The table lists this clonotype with many counts. The rearrangement uses TRBV3-1 and TRBJ2-7; the match to TRBD2 covers 7 bases. Germline values: CDR1 LGHDT, CDR2 YNNKEL (reference sequence). V lost 1 base and J lost 9; bases outside the gene matches: 9. The CDR3 has 14 amino acids. For the CDR3, the DNA is TGTGCCAGCAGCCAAGGTGGAACCGGCGGGGGGCAGTACTTC. It is translated as CASSQGGTGGGQYF.

This clonotype has only a few counts. The V call is TRBV6-1, the J call TRBJ2-3, with 12 positions matching TRBD2. Germline CDR1 MNHNS, CDR2 SASEGT. This CDR3 region has 18 residues. The ends lost 7 bases at V and 1 base at J; junction bases unmatched: 12. The CDR3 coding sequence is TGTGCCAGCAAATCGGGACTAGCGGGCGGCGGGGGCACAGATACGCAGTATTTT. Encoded protein: CASKSGLAGGGGTDTQYF.

CDR3 coding DNA: TGCAGTGCTGCTGGACAGGGAGACTACAATGAGCAGTTCTTC. Its protein product is CSAAGQGDYNEQFF. This chain connects TRBV20-1 to TRBJ2-1, with 8 bases aligning to TRBD1. J lost 3 bases, V lost 5 bases, and 6 bases had no gene match. This CDR3 contains 14 residues. Germline V gives CDR1 DFQATT, CDR2 SNEGSKA (reference sequence).

This clonotype came up a few times. The J gene is TRBJ1-2, the V gene TRBV4-1, with 8 bases fitting TRBD1. J gave up 4 bases and V 1 base, and 2 bases lay outside the gene matches. Germline values: CDR1 MGHRA, CDR2 YSYEKL. This CDR3 is 14 amino acids long. CDR3 residues: CASSQAGTGYGYTF. The CDR3 coding sequence is TGCGCCAGCAGCCAAGCCGGGACAGGCTATGGCTACACCTTC.

The chain couples TRBV9 to TRBJ2-1, with D possibly TRBD2 on 6 matching bases. The germline V gene has CDR1 SGDLS and CDR2 YYNGEE. The CDR3 has 14 residues. V lost 7 bases, J lost 4 bases, and 15 bases lay in between. The CDR3 reads CASGPGVIYNEQFF. The CDR3, as DNA: TGTGCCAGCGGGCCGGGAGTGATTTACAATGAGCAGTTCTTC.

A few counts support this clonotype. This chain connects TRBV11-2 to TRBJ2-1, with D possibly TRBD1 on 5 matching bases. V was cut by 5 bases and J by 2 bases, with 16 bases left in between. Per the germline V gene, CDR1 is SGHAT and CDR2 is FQNNGV. CDR3 size: 16 residues. CDR3 amino acids: CASSQMPRRAYNEQFF. The CDR3 nucleotides are TGTGCCAGCAGCCAGATGCCCCGCAGGGCCTACAATGAGCAGTTCTTC.

The chain has TRBV15 and TRBJ1-2; D is perhaps TRBD1 (6 bases). The germline V and J ends were trimmed by 3 bases and 7 bases, with 18 bases remaining between them. Germline V gene sequence: CDR1 LNHNV, CDR2 YYDKDF (reference sequence). This CDR3 is built from 15 residues. In DNA, the CDR3 is TGTGCCACCAGCAGGCGGACAGTGAGACTTAGTGGCTACACCTTC. Translated: CATSRRTVRLSGYTF.